This TCR beta chain was documented in a study of regulatory T cells in long-lasting Graves disease. This sample's time point: newly diagnosed GD, antithyroid drugs for less than 3 months. The authors made the TCR library using RNA they extracted from PBMCs. This clonotype has just a few counts. The CDR3 covers 13 residues. In germline, CDR1 is SNHLY, CDR2 FYNNEI. With 6 bases clipped from V and 6 bases from J, the junction kept 4 bases outside the gene matches. iRepertoire HTBI primers and Arm-PCR of CDR3 regions built TCR beta libraries. TCRdb fed the multiplex PCR reads into MiXCR, producing one record per CDR3 protein. Here the sample spans hundreds of thousands of distinct CDR3 sequences, 15% to 20% being singletons. The same data also contributed to another study, on T cells in Graves' hyperthyroidism and ophthalmopathy.

This specimen was peripheral blood mononuclear cells (PBMCs), taken at new diagnosis, from a patient treated with antithyroid drugs. The source of this sequence is a woman aged 40-65 years with Graves disease. The J gene is TRBJ2-3, the V gene TRBV2; TRBD1 agrees at 9 bases. The CDR3 nucleotides read TGTGCCAGCAGCGGACAGGGGAGGGATACGCAGTATTTT. It translates to CASSGQGRDTQYF.